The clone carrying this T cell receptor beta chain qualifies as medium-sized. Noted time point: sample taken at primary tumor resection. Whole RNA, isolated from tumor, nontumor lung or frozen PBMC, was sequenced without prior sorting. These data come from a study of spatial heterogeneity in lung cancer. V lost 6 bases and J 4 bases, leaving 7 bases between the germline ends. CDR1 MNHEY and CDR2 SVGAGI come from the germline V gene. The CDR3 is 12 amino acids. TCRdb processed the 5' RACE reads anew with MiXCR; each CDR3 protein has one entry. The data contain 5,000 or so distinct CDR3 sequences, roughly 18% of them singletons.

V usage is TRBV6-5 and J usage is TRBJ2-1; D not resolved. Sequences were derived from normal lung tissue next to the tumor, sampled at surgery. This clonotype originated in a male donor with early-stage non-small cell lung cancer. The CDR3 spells CASSSEYNEQFF. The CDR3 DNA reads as TGTGCCAGCAGCTCAGAATACAATGAGCAGTTCTTC.